The present TCR beta chain was sequenced within a study of vaccination effects on CD4 cells after COVID-19. Study context: The cohort was immunized with two doses of either the BNT162b2 or mRNA-1273 vaccine.

CDR3 size: 12 residues. The V end lost 5 bases, the J end lost 2 bases, and 5 bases lay between the germline ends. CDR1 and CDR2 (germline): MGHRA, YSYEKL. Points from the study as a whole: The study dataset contains few convalescent patients and includes no early post-infection timepoints. Whether induced by infection or by vaccine, clones showed marked clonal contraction late after vaccination.

For this clone: Its antigen is still unknown.

Within the ViraFEST assay, antigen-specific CD4+ T cells underwent expansion with viral peptide pools prior to sequencing. The culture ran for approximately 9 days before CD4+ T cells were isolated. Among the vaccine recipients, none had a prior SARS-CoV-2 infection, and nucleocapsid antibodies were negative. Each well held 1.5 million to 2.5 million PBMC cultured with 8.5 to 10 ug/ml peptides and roughly 9 IU/ml IL-2. TCRdb's table, derived via immunoSEQ multiplex PCR, lists solely in-frame clones and lacks some. The data hold fewer than 65,000 clones, with roughly 76% observed a single time. The sequencing used CD4+ T cells from PBMCs cultured with HCoV-OC43 spike peptides, collected before COVID-19 vaccination. Documented subset: HCoV-OC43 spike overlapping peptide pool stimulation. The genes are TRBV4-1 and TRBJ2-3, with no clear D. The source is a human donor who received a COVID-19 vaccine. CDR3 residues: CASSAATDTQYF. CDR3 nucleotides: TGCGCCAGCAGCGCAGCCACAGATACGCAGTATTTT.